This T cell receptor (beta chain) originates from a study of response to subunit inactivated influenza vaccine. One entry per CDR3 protein results from TCRdb running MiXCR on the RT-PCR reads. The data show approximately 680,000 distinct CDR3 sequences, approximately 15% seen once. General study points: The study's authors posited that every seasonal influenza vaccination enlists few new T cells.

Regarding this clonotype: No antigen is known for it.

CDR3 length: 13 residues. The V and J ends lost 4 bases and 7 bases respectively, with 14 bases between them. From germline, CDR1 is SGHKS and CDR2 YYEKEE (reference sequence). This rearrangement joins TRBV5-5 to TRBJ2-5, with a tentative D call TRBD1 (6 bases). Here the sequenced sample was PBMCs from blood, taken 11 to 12 days after vaccination. This TCR derives from a man in his fifties or sixties who received an inactivated influenza vaccine. CDR3: CASSPDSLGTQYF. Here the CDR3 DNA reads TGTGCCAGCAGCCCGGACAGTTTGGGGACCCAGTACTTC.